The clone carrying this TCR beta chain appeared a few times. What it recognizes is unknown. The sample is drawn from a study of T cells after yellow fever vaccination. The CDR3 runs to 15 residues. Germline values: CDR1 SGHTA, CDR2 FQGNSA. V lost 10 bases, J lost 6 bases, and 15 bases stayed unmatched. Findings of the study overall: Post-booster repertoires contained most primary-vaccination clones again (about 95% CD4, 88% CD8).

TCRdb used MiXCR to reprocess the 5' RACE reads, holding one entry per CDR3 protein. The table lists 500,000 to 700,000 distinct CDR3 sequences, about a fifth of them singletons. Source: PBMCs, taken 15 days after the yellow fever booster vaccination. The chain combines TRBV7-2 with TRBJ2-3, with 8 bases aligning to TRBD2. This TCR was sampled from a man in his thirties or forties who received the YFV17D yellow fever vaccine. CDR3 in amino acids: CAIPAGGSRTDTQYF. CDR3 in DNA: TGTGCCATTCCGGCGGGGGGATCAAGGACGGATACGCAGTATTTT.